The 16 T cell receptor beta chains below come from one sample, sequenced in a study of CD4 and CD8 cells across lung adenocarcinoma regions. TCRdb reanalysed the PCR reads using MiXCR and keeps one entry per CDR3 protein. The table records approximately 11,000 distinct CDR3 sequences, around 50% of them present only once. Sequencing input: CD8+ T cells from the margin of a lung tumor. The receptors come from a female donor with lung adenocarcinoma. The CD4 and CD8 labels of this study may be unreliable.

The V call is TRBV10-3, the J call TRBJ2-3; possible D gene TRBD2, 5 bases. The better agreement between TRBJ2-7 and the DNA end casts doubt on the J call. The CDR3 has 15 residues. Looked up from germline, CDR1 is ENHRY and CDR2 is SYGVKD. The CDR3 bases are TGTGCCCTGGGCCTCCAGGCTGCTAGCAGCGATACGCAGTACTTC. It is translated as CALGLQAASSDTQYF.

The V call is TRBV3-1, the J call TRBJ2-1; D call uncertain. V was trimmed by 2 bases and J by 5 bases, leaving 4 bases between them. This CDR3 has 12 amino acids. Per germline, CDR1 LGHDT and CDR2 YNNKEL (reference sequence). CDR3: CASSQLDNEQFF. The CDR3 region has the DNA TGTGCCAGCAGCCAATTGGACAATGAGCAGTTCTTC.

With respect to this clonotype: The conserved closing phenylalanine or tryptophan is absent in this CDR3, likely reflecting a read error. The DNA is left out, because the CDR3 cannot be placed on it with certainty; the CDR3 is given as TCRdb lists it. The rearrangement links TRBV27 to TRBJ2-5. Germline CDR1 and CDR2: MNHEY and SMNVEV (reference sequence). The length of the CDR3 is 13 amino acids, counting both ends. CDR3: CASSVGVQTTQFL.

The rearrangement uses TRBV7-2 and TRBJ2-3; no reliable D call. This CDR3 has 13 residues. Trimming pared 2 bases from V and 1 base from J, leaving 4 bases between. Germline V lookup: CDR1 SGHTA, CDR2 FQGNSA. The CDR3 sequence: CASSLLRTDTQYF. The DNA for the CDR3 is TGTGCCAGCAGCTTATTGCGCACAGATACGCAGTATTTT.

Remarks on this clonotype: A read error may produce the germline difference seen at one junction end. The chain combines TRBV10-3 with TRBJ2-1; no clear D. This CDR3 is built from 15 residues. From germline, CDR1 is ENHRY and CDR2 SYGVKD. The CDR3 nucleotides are TGTGCCCTCAGACTCCCCGCTATGAGCAGAAATGAGCAGTATTTC. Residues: CALRLPAMSRNEQYF.

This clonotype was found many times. The CDR3 region is CASRDPSSYNSPLHF. CDR3 sequence (DNA): TGTGCCAGCCGGGACCCCAGCTCCTATAATTCACCCCTCCACTTT. This chain links TRBV27 with TRBJ1-6; perhaps TRBD1 as D (5 bases). The CDR3 covers 15 residues. V shed 8 bases and J shed 0 bases, with 11 bases lying between them. Germline V CDR1 and CDR2: MNHEY, SMNVEV (reference sequence).

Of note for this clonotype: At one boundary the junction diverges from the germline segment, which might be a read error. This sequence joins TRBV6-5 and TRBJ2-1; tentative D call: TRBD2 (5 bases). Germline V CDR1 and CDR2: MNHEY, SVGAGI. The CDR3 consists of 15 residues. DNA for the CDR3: TGTGCCAGCAGATTCTCCGGGATGAGCGCCAATGAGCAGTTTTTT. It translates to CASRFSGMSANEQFF.

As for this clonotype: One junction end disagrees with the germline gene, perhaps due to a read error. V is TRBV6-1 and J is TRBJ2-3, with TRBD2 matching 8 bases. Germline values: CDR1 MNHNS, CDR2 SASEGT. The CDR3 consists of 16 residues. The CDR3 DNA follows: TGTGCCAGCAGTCCTAGCGGGCACCCAACCCAAGATACCCAGTATTTT. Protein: CASSPSGHPTQDTQYF.

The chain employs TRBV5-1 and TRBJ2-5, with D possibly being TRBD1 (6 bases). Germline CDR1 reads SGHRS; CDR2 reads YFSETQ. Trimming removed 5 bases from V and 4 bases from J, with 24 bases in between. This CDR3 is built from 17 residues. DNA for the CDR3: TGCGCCAGCAGTCCACGGGGCAGGGACACCCTCCCAGAGACCCAGTACTTC. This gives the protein CASSPRGRDTLPETQYF. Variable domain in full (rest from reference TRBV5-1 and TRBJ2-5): KAGVTQTPRYLIKTRGQQVTLSCSPISGHRSVSWYQQTPGQGLQFLFEYFSETQRNKGNFPGRFSGRQFSNSRSEMNVSTLELGDSALYLCASSPRGRDTLPETQYFGPGTRLLVL.

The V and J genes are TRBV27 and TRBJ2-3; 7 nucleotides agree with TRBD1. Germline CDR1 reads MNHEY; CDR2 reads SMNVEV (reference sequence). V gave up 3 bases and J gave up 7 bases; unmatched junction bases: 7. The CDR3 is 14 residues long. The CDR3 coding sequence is TGTGCCAGCAGTTTCCGACAGGGAGTTAATACGCAGTATTTT. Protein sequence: CASSFRQGVNTQYF.

The CDR3 DNA follows: TGTGCCAGCAGTGAGGGACTTGGTAAGCAGTACTTC. Protein: CASSEGLGKQYF. The chain recombines TRBV6-1 with TRBJ2-1; the D gene is possibly TRBD2 (6 bases). With the DNA end fitting TRBJ2-7 better, the J assignment may be wrong. There are 12 residues in the CDR3. Germline V gene lookup returns CDR1 MNHNS and CDR2 SASEGT.

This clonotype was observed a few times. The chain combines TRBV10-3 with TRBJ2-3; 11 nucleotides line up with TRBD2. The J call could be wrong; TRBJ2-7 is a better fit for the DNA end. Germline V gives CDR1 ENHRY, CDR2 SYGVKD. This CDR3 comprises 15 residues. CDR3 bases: TGTGCCACCCAGACTAGCGGGGAGATAAACTACGAGCAGTACTTC. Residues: CATQTSGEINYEQYF.

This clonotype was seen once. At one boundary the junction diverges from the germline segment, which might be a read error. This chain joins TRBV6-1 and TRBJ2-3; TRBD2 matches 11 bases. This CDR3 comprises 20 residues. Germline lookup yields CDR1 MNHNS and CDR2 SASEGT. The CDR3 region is CASTVFSGVAGGPGTDTQYF. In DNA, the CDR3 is TGTGCCAGCACGGTTTTCTCTGGGGTAGCGGGGGGGCCGGGCACAGATACCCAGTATTTT.

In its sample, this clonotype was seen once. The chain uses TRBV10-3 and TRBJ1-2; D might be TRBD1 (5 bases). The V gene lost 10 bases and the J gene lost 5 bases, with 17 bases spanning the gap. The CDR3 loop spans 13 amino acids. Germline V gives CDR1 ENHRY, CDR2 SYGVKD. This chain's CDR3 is CATKMQGEYGYTF. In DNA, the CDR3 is TGTGCCACCAAGATGCAGGGTGAATATGGCTACACCTTC.

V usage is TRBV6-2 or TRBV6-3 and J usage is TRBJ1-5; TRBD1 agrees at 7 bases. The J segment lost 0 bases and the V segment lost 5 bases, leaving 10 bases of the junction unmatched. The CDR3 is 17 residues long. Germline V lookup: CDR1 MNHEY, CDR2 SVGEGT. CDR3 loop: CASSRRTGRNSNQPQHF. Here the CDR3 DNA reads TGTGCCAGCAGTCGTAGGACAGGAAGGAATAGCAATCAGCCCCAGCATTTT.

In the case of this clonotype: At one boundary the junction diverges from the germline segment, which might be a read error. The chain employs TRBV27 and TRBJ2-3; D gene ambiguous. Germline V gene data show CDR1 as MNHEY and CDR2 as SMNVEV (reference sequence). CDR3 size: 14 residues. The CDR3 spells CASSRQVSKDTQYF. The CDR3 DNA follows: TGTGCCAGCAGTCGGCAGGTTAGCAAAGATACGCAGTATTTC.